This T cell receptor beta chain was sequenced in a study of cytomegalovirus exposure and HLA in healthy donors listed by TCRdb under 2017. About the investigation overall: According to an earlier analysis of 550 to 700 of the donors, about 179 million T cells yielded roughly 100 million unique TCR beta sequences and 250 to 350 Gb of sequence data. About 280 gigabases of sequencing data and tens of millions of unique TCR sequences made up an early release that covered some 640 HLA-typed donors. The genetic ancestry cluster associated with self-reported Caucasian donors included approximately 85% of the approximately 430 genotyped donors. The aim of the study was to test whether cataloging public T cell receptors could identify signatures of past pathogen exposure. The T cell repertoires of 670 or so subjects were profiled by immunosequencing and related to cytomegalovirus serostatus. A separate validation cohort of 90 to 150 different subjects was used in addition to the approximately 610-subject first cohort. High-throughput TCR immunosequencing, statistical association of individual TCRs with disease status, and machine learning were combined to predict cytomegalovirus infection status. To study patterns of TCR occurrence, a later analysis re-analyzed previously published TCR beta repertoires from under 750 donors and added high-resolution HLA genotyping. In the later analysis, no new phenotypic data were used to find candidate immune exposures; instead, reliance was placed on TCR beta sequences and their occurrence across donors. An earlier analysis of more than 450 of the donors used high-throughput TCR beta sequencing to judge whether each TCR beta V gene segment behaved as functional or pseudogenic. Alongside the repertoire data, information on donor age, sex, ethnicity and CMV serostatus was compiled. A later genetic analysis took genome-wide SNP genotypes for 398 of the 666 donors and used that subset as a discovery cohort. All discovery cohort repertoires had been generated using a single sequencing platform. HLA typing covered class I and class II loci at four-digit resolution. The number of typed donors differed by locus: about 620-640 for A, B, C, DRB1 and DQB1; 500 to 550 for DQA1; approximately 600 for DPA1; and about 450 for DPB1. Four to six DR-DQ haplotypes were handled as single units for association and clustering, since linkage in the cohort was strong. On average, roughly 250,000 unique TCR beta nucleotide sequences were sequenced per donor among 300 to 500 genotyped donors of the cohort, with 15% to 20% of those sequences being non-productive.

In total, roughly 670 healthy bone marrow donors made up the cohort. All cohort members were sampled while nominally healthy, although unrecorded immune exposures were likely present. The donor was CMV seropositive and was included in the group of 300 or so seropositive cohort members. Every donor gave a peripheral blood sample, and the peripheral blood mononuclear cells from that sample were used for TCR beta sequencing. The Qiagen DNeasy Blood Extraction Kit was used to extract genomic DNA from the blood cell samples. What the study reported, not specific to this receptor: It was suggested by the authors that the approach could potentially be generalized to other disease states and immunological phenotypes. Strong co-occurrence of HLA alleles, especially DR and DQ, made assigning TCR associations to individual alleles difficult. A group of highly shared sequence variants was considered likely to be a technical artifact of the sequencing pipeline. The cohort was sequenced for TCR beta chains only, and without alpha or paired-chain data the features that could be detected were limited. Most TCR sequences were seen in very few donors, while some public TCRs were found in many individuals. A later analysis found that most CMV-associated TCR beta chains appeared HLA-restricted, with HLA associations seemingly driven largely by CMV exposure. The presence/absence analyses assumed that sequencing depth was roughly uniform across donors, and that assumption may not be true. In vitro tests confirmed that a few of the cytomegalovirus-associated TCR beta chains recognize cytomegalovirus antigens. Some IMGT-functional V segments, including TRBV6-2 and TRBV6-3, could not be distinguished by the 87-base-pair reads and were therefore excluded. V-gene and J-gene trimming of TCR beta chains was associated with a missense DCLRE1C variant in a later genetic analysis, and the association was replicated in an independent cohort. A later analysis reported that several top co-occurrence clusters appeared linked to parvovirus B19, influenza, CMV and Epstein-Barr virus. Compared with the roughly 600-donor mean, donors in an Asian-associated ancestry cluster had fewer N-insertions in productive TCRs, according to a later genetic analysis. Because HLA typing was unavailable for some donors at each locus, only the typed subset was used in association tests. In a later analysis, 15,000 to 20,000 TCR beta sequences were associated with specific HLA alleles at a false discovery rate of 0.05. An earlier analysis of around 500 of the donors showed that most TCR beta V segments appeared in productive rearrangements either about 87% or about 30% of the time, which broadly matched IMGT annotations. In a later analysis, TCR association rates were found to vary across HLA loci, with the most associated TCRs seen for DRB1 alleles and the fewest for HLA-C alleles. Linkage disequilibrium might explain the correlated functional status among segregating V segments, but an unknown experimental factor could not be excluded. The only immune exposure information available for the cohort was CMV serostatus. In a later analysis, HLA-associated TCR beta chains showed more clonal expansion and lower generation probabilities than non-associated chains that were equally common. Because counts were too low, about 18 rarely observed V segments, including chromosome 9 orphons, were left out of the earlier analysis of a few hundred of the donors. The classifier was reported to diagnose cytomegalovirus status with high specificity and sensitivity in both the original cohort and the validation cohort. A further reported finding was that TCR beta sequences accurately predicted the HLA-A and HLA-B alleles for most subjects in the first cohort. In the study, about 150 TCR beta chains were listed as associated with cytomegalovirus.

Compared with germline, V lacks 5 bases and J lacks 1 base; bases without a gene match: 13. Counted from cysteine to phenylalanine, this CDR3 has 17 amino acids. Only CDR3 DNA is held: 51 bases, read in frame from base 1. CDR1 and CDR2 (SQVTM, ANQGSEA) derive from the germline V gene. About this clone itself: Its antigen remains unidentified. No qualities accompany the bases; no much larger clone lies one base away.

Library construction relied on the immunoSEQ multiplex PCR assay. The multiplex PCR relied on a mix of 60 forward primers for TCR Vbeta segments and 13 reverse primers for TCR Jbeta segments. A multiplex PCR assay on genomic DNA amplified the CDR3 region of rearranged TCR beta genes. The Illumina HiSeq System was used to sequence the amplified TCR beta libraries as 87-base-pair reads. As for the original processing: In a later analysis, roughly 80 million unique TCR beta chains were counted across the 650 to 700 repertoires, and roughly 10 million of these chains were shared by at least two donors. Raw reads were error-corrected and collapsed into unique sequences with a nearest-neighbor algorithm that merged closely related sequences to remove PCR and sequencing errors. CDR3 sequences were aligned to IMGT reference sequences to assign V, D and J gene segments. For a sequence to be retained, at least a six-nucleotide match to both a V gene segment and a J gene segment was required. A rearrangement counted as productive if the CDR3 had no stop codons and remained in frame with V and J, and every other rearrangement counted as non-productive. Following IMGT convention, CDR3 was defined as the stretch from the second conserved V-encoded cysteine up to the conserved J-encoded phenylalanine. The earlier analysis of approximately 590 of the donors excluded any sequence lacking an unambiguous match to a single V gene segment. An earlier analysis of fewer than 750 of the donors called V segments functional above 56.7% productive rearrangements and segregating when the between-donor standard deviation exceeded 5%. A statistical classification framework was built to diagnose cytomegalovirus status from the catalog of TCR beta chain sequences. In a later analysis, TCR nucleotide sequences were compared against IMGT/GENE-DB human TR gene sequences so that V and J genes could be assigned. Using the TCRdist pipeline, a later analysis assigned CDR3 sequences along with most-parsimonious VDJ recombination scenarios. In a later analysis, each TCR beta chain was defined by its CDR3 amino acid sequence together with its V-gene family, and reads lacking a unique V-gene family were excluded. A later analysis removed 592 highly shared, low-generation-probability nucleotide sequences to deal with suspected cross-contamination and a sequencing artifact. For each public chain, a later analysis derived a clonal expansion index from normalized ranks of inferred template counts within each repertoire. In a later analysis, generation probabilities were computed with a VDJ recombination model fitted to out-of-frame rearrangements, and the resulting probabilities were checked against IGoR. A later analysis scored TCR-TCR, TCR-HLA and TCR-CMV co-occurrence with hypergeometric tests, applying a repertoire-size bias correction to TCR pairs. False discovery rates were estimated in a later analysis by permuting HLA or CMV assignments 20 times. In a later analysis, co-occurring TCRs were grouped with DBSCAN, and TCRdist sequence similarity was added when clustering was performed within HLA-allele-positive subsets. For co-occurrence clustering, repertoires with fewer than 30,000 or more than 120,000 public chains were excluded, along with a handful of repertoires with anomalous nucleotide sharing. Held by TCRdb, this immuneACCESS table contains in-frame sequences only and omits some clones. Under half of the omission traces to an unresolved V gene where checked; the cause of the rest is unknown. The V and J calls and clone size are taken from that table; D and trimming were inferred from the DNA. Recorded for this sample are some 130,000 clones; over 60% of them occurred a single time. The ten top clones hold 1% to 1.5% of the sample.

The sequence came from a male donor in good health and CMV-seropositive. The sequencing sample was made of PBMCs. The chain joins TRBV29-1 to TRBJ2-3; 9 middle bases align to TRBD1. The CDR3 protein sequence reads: CSVYPLGGQGGTDTQYF. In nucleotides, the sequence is TGCAGCGTTTATCCCTTGGGGGGACAGGGAGGCACAGATACGCAGTATTTT.